The source of this TCR beta chain is a study of human T cells and chemical hapten exposure. CDR1 and CDR2 from the germline V gene are LGHDT and YNNKEL (reference sequence). V was clipped by 1 base and J by 5 bases, with 11 bases between them. This CDR3 is 15 amino acids long. This clonotype has more than one count but fewer than ten. Its target is not known. Study-wide points: Alopecia affecting every donor means their immune response may not match healthy people's.

The time point denotes: patch test 1, 2 weeks after DPC sensitization. The treatment: therapeutic diphenylcyclopropenone sensitization with weekly scalp DPC. The library put unique molecular identifiers onto individual cDNA molecules. From the RACE reads, TCRdb called clonotypes with MiXCR, one entry per CDR3 protein. The table includes about 120,000 distinct CDR3 sequences, about 12% detected once. The chain carries TRBV3-1 and TRBJ2-2; TRBD2 is a possible D gene (5 bases). This TCR came from a woman in her forties or fifties with alopecia areata. Some clones in this sample may be carry-over from other donors' samples. The specimen was whole blood, collected in connection with sensitization to the hapten diphenylcyclopropenone (DPC). CDR3 in DNA: TGTGCCAGCAGCCAAGGGAGTTCGGGGACCGGGGAGCTGTTTTTT. Translated: CASSQGSSGTGELFF. The whole variable domain, filled in from reference TRBV3-1 and TRBJ2-2, reads DTAVSQTPKYLVTQMGNDKSIKCEQNLGHDTMYWYKQDSKKFLKIMFSYNNKELIINETVPNRFSPKSPDKAHLNLHINSLELGDSAVYFCASSQGSSGTGELFFGEGSRLTVL.